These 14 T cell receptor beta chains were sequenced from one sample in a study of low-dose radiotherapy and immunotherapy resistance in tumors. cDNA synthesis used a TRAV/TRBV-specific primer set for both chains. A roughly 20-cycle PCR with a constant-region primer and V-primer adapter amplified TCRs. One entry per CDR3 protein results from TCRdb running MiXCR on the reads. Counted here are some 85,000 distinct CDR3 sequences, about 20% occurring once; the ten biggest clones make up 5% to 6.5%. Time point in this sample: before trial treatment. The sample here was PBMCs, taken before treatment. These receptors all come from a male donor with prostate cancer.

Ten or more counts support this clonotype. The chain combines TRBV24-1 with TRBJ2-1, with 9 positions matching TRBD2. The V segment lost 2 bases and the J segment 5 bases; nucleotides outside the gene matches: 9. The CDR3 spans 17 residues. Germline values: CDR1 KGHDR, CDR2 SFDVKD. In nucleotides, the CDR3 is TGTGCCACCAGTGATTCGCTACGTGGGACTAGCAACAATGAGCAGTTCTTC. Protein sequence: CATSDSLRGTSNNEQFF.

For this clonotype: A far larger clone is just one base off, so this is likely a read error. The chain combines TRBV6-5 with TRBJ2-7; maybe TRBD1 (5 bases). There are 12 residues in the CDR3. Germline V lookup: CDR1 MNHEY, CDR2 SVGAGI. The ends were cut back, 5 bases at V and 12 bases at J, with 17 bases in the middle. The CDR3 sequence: CASSVPYRPRYF. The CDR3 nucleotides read TGTGCCAGCAGTGTACCCTACAGGCCGCGGTACTTC.

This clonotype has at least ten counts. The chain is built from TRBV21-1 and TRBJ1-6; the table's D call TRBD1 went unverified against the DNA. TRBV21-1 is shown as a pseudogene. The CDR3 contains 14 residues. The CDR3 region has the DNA TGTGCCAGCAGGGGACAGGACTATAATTCACCCCTCCACTTT. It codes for CASRGQDYNSPLHF.

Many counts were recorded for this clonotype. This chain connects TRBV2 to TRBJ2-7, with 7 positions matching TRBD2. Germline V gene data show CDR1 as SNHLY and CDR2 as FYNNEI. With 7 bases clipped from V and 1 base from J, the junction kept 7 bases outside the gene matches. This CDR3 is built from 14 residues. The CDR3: CASKPTSASYEQYF. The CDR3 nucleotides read TGTGCCAGCAAACCTACTAGCGCGTCCTACGAGCAGTACTTC.

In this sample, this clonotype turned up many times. The CDR3 region is CASSLTPPGAGGELFF. The CDR3 bases are TGTGCCAGCAGCTTAACTCCCCCAGGAGCCGGCGGGGAGCTGTTTTTT. This sequence joins TRBV7-2 and TRBJ2-2; D unresolved. With 2 bases removed from V and 7 bases from J, the gap between germline ends came to 17 bases. This CDR3 is 16 amino acids long. The V gene's germline CDR1 is SGHTA and CDR2 FQGNSA.

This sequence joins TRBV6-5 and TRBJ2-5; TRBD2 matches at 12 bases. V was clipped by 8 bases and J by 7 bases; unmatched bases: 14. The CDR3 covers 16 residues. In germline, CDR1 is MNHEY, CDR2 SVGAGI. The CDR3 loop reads CASFHLAGGTGGTQYF. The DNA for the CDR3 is TGTGCCAGCTTCCATCTAGCGGGGGGGACCGGGGGGACCCAGTACTTC.

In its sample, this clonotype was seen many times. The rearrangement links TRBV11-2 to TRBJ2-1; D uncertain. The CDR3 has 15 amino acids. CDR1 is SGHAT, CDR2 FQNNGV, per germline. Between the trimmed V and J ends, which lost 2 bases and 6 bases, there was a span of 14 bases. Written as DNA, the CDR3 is TGTGCCAGCAGCTTACTAGAGATGGTGGGCAATGAGCAGTTCTTC. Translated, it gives CASSLLEMVGNEQFF.

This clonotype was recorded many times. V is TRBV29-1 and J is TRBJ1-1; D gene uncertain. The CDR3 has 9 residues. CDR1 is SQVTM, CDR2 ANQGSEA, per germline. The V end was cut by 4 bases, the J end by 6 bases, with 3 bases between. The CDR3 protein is CSVGPEAFF. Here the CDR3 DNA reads TGCAGCGTTGGTCCTGAAGCTTTCTTT.

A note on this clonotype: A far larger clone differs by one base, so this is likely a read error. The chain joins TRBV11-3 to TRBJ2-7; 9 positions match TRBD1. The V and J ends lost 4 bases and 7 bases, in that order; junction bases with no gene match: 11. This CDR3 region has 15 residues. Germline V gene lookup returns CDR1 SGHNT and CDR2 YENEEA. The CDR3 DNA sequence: TGTGCCAGCAGCTCGGGACAGGGTCAGGGCAATGAGCAGTACTTC. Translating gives CASSSGQGQGNEQYF.

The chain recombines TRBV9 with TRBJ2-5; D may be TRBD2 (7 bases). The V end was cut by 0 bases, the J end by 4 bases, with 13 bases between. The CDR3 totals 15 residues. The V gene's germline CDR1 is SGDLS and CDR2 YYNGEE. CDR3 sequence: CASSVGGGAGETQYF. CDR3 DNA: TGTGCCAGCAGCGTAGGAGGGGGGGCCGGAGAGACCCAGTACTTC.

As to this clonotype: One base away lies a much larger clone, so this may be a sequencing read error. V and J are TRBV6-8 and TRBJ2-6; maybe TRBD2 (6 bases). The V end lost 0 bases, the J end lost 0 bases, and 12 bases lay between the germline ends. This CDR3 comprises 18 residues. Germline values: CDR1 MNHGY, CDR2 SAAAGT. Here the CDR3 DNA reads TGTGCCAGCAGTTACTCCAGGACCGGGGGCTCTGGGGCCAACGTCCTGACTTTC. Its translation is CASSYSRTGGSGANVLTF.

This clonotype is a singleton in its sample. The CDR3: CASSLRSSGISYEQYF. CDR3 coding DNA: TGTGCCAGCAGCCTCAGATCTAGCGGGATAAGCTACGAGCAGTACTTC. The V gene is TRBV5-6, the J gene TRBJ2-7; TRBD2 aligns across 9 bases. V shed 4 bases and J 3 bases; nucleotides not matched to a gene: 11. CDR3 length: 16 amino acids. CDR1 and CDR2 from the germline V gene are SGHDT and YYEEEE.

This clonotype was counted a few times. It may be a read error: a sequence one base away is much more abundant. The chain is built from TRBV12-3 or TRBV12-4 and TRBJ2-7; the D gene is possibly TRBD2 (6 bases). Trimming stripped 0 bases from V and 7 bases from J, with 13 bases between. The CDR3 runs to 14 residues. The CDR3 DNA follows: TGTGCCAGCAGTTTAGCGTTCGGGAGCTATGAGCAGTACTTC. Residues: CASSLAFGSYEQYF.

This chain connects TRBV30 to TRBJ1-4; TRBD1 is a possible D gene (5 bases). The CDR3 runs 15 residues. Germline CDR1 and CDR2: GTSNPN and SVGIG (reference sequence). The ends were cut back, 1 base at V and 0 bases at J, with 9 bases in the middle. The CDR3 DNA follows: TGTGCCTGGAGTGCAGGGATTGCAACTAATGAAAAACTGTTTTTT. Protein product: CAWSAGIATNEKLFF.